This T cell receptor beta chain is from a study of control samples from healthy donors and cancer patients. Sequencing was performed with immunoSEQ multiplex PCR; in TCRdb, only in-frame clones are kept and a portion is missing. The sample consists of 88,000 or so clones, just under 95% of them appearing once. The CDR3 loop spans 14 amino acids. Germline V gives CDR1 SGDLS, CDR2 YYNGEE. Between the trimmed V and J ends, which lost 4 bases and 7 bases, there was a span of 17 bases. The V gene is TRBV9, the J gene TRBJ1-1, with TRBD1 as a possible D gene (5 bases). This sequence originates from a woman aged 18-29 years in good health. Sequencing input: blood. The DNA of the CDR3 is TGTGCCAGCAGCATAGAACAGGTGATGGGTGAAGCTTTCTTT. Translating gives CASSIEQVMGEAFF.